This TCR beta chain was captured by sequencing in a study of blood T cell repertoires in COVID-19. Study background: T cells, B-cell-depleted T cells, or PBMCs supplied cDNA or gDNA.

The ends lost 2 bases at V and 4 bases at J; junction bases unmatched: 5. CDR1 is MDHEN and CDR2 is SYDVKM in the germline V gene. The CDR3 spans 15 residues. Original data processing: From reference gene primer amplification, estimates of nucleated cell counts were derived. The protocol was immunoSEQ multiplex PCR, while the TCRdb copy is restricted to in-frame clones and leaves out a portion. The V and J calls and clone size come from that table; D and trimming were worked out from the DNA. Of 30,000 to 40,000 clones detected, approximately 86% appear once; the ten largest clones hold roughly 6.3%.

This clonotype was sampled from a human donor in a cohort sampled during active COVID-19. The sample comprised peripheral blood. The chain recombines TRBV28 with TRBJ2-1; 7 positions agree with TRBD2. Here the CDR3 reads CASSLAGEGYNEQFF. The CDR3, as DNA: TGTGCCAGCAGTTTAGCGGGAGAAGGGTACAATGAGCAGTTCTTC.